This is a list of T cell receptor beta chains from one sample in a study of response to subunit inactivated influenza vaccine. One entry per CDR3 protein results from TCRdb running MiXCR on the RT-PCR reads. The table includes around 530,000 distinct CDR3 sequences, more than 15% detected once. The sample here was CD4+ T cells sorted from PBMCs, taken approximately 25 months after vaccination. These receptors were obtained from a man aged 50-75 years who received an inactivated influenza vaccine. Both conserved end residues are part of each CDR3. D genes are given only for firm matches. Size tells how often a clone was seen (once, few, many) or the class of an expanded clone, and some rows leave it out.

abundance: .
v_gene: TRBV20-1
d_gene: .
len: 13
j_gene: TRBJ1-5
CDR3aa: CSARLQTDQPQHF
CDR3nt: TGCAGTGCTAGACTGCAGACGGATCAGCCCCAGCATTTT

abundance: .
v_gene: TRBV4-1
d_gene: .
len: 14
j_gene: TRBJ2-1
CDR3aa: CASSRGVVYNEQFF
CDR3nt: TGCGCCAGCAGCCGGGGGGTGGTCTACAATGAGCAGTTCTTC

abundance: many
v_gene: TRBV9
d_gene: .
len: 16
j_gene: TRBJ2-3
CDR3aa: CASSPLDLLYTDTQYF
CDR3nt: TGTGCCAGCTCACCACTTGACTTGCTTTACACAGATACGCAGTATTTT

abundance: .
v_gene: TRBV12-3/TRBV12-4
d_gene: .
len: 15
j_gene: TRBJ2-4
CDR3aa: CASSPPPLGKNIQYF
CDR3nt: TGTGCCAGCAGTCCGCCCCCACTCGGCAAAAACATTCAGTACTTC

abundance: .
v_gene: TRBV7-4
d_gene: TRBD2
len: 19
j_gene: TRBJ2-1
CDR3aa: CASSLRGRDGLAGNNEQFF
CDR3nt: TGTGCCAGCAGCTTACGGGGACGCGACGGACTAGCGGGAAACAATGAGCAGTTCTTC

abundance: many
v_gene: TRBV11-3
d_gene: TRBD1
len: 18
j_gene: TRBJ2-5
CDR3aa: CASSLSSGQGGLQETQYF
CDR3nt: TGTGCCAGCAGCTTATCCTCGGGACAGGGGGGACTTCAAGAGACCCAGTACTTC

abundance: few
v_gene: TRBV5-1
d_gene: TRBD2
len: 16
j_gene: TRBJ2-1
CDR3aa: CASSLAVSSGGNEQFF
CDR3nt: TGCGCCAGCAGCTTGGCCGTGTCGAGCGGGGGCAATGAGCAGTTCTTC

abundance: few
v_gene: TRBV18
d_gene: .
len: 14
j_gene: TRBJ1-4
CDR3aa: CASSPLQTNEKLFF
CDR3nt: TGTGCCAGCTCACCACTGCAGACTAATGAAAAACTGTTTTTT

abundance: .
v_gene: TRBV6-1
d_gene: .
len: 15
j_gene: TRBJ2-1
CDR3aa: CASRVGGTFYNEQFF
CDR3nt: TGTGCCAGCAGGGTAGGGGGGACCTTCTACAATGAGCAGTTCTTC

abundance: .
v_gene: TRBV20-1
d_gene: TRBD1
len: 15
j_gene: TRBJ2-7
CDR3aa: CSARDRQGAPYEQYF
CDR3nt: TGCAGTGCTAGAGATCGACAGGGGGCACCCTACGAGCAGTACTTC

abundance: few
v_gene: TRBV20-1
d_gene: TRBD1
len: 17
j_gene: TRBJ1-6
CDR3aa: CSARGPGGGSYNSPLHF
CDR3nt: TGCAGTGCTAGAGGCCCAGGGGGTGGCTCCTATAATTCACCCCTCCACTTT

abundance: few
v_gene: TRBV15
d_gene: TRBD2
len: 15
j_gene: TRBJ2-1
CDR3aa: CATSRATTSGGGQFF
CDR3nt: TGTGCCACCAGCAGAGCTACGACATCGGGGGGTGGGCAGTTCTTC

abundance: .
v_gene: TRBV7-6
d_gene: .
len: 12
j_gene: TRBJ2-3
CDR3aa: CASSLTTHTQYF
CDR3nt: TGTGCCAGCAGCTTAACGACCCATACGCAGTATTTT

abundance: .
v_gene: TRBV20-1
d_gene: .
len: 15
j_gene: TRBJ2-1
CDR3aa: CSARVARGAYNEQFF
CDR3nt: TGCAGTGCTAGAGTCGCCAGGGGGGCCTACAATGAGCAGTTCTTC

abundance: .
v_gene: TRBV15
d_gene: .
len: 13
j_gene: TRBJ2-7
CDR3aa: CATSRDQDDEQYF
CDR3nt: TGTGCCACCAGCAGAGATCAGGACGACGAGCAGTACTTC

abundance: few
v_gene: TRBV18
d_gene: .
len: 16
j_gene: TRBJ2-7
CDR3aa: CASSQNSGTASYEQYF
CDR3nt: TGTGCCAGCTCACAAAATTCTGGGACTGCCTCCTACGAGCAGTACTTC

abundance: .
v_gene: TRBV9
d_gene: TRBD2
len: 16
j_gene: TRBJ2-2
CDR3aa: CASSVGPSGSPGELFF
CDR3nt: TGTGCCAGCAGCGTAGGGCCTAGCGGGAGTCCAGGGGAGCTGTTTTTT

abundance: few
v_gene: TRBV6-4
d_gene: TRBD2
len: 15
j_gene: TRBJ2-3
CDR3aa: CASSDSVAGVDTQYF
CDR3nt: TGTGCCAGCAGTGACAGTGTAGCGGGAGTAGATACGCAGTATTTT

abundance: .
v_gene: TRBV3-1
d_gene: .
len: 14
j_gene: TRBJ1-6
CDR3aa: CASSQTGENSPLHF
CDR3nt: TGTGCCAGCAGCCAGACAGGAGAAAATTCACCCCTCCACTTT

abundance: few
v_gene: TRBV4-2
d_gene: TRBD2
len: 13
j_gene: TRBJ2-1
CDR3aa: CASSQEASGSPLF
CDR3nt: TGTGCCAGCAGCCAAGAGGCTAGCGGCTCTCCGCTCTTC

abundance: many
v_gene: TRBV9
d_gene: TRBD1
len: 15
j_gene: TRBJ2-1
CDR3aa: CASSGGTGGYNEQFF
CDR3nt: TGTGCCAGCAGCGGGGGGACAGGGGGATACAATGAGCAGTTCTTC

abundance: .
v_gene: TRBV3-1
d_gene: .
len: 13
j_gene: TRBJ1-1
CDR3aa: CASSQDLYTEAFF
CDR3nt: TGTGCCAGCAGCCAAGATCTGTACACTGAAGCTTTCTTT